Following are 29 T cell receptor beta chains from one sample sequenced in a study of prognosis after radiotherapy for stage I lung cancer. Multiplex PCR in two rounds served to amplify TCR beta CDR3 from genomic DNA. The authors ran first-round PCR with primers specific to each TRBV and TRBJ gene. TCRdb used MiXCR to reprocess the multiplex PCR reads, holding one entry per CDR3 protein. The data show fewer than 35,000 distinct CDR3 sequences, around 31% seen once. The sequenced sample was PBMCs, obtained before or after stereotactic body radiation therapy (not recorded which). The receptors were gathered from a donor over 45 with non-small cell lung cancer.

To note about this clonotype: A far larger clone is a single base away, which makes a read error likely. The chain employs TRBV6-5 and TRBJ2-7, with D uncertain. The CDR3 is 13 amino acids. Trimming took off 0 bases at V and 3 bases at J, with 6 bases between the two ends. The germline V gene has CDR1 MNHEY and CDR2 SVGAGI. CDR3 sequence: CASSYSSCYEQYF. As DNA, the CDR3 is TGTGCCAGCAGTTACTCATCGTGCTACGAGCAGTACTTC.

Points on this clonotype: This clone may be a read error of a much larger clone one base away. The chain joins TRBV19 to TRBJ2-2; perhaps TRBD2 as D (6 bases). CDR3 size: 17 residues. Germline CDR1 is LNHDA and CDR2 is SQIVND (reference sequence). This chain's CDR3 is CASSPPWTGTDTGEVFF. The CDR3 DNA reads TGTGCCAGTAGTCCCCCCTGGACTGGCACAGACACCGGGGAGGTGTTTTTT. The full variable domain, in which reference TRBV19 and TRBJ2-2 provide the parts outside the CDR3, is DGGITQSPKYLFRKEGQNVTLSCEQNLNHDAMYWYRQDPGQGLRLIYYSQIVNDFQKGDIAEGYSVSREKKESFPLTVTSAQKNPTAFYLCASSPPWTGTDTGEVFFGEGSRLTVL.

At least ten counts were recorded for this clonotype. The chain couples TRBV9 to TRBJ2-4, with D possibly TRBD2 on 6 matching bases. CDR3 size: 14 residues. Germline V CDR1 and CDR2: SGDLS, YYNGEE. Trimming took off 4 bases at V and 4 bases at J, with 12 bases between the two ends. The CDR3 DNA reads TGTGCCAGCAGCTCCACCCGGGAGAAAAACATTCAGTACTTC. This gives the protein CASSSTREKNIQYF.

This clonotype was counted at least ten times. V is TRBV5-1 and J is TRBJ2-3, with TRBD1 matching 8 bases. The junction had 6 bases not matched to a gene; V was cut back by 3 bases and J by 3 bases. Germline V gene data show CDR1 as SGHRS and CDR2 as YFSETQ. The CDR3 extends over 15 amino acids. The CDR3 bases are TGCGCCAGCAGCTGGCAGGGGGCCGATACAGATACGCAGTATTTT. This gives the protein CASSWQGADTDTQYF. Drawing the rest from reference TRBV5-1 and TRBJ2-3, the complete variable domain is KAGVTQTPRYLIKTRGQQVTLSCSPISGHRSVSWYQQTPGQGLQFLFEYFSETQRNKGNFPGRFSGRQFSNSRSEMNVSTLELGDSALYLCASSWQGADTDTQYFGPGTRLTVL.

Note on this clonotype: A far bigger clonotype differs at one base, so this is likely a read error. This chain uses TRBV7-9 with TRBJ1-5, with D possibly being TRBD1 (5 bases). Germline loops: CDR1 SEHNR, CDR2 FQNEAQ (reference sequence). This CDR3 region has 14 residues. CDR3 in DNA: TGTGCCAGCGCGTTAGGGGCAAGCAATCAGCCCCATCATTTT. It translates to CASALGASNQPHHF.

This clonotype occurred many times. V usage is TRBV20-1 and J usage is TRBJ2-7, with TRBD2 identical over 8 bases. With V trimmed by 1 base and J by 2 bases, 7 bases remained unmatched. The length of the CDR3 is 15 residues. Germline CDR1 and CDR2: DFQATT and SNEGSKA (reference sequence). CDR3 sequence (DNA): TGCAGTGCTAGAGGATTTTTACTAGCGGCCTACGAGCAGTACTTC. This gives the protein CSARGFLLAAYEQYF.

Concerning this clonotype itself: A much more abundant neighbour one base away suggests this may be a read error. The chain employs TRBV6-5 and TRBJ1-1, with D possibly being TRBD1 (5 bases). Germline CDR1 MNHEY, CDR2 SVGAGI. This CDR3 comprises 14 residues. The DNA of the CDR3 is TGTGCCAGCAGTTATAGGGGAATGAACACTGAAGATTTCTTT. It is translated as CASSYRGMNTEDFF.

As for this clonotype: Since a much larger clone is just one base distant, this may be a read error. It is likely a read error, because the conserved phenylalanine at the end of the CDR3 is missing. The DNA is left out, because the CDR3 cannot be placed on it with certainty; the CDR3 is given as TCRdb lists it. This sequence joins TRBV6-6 and TRBJ1-4; the tabulated D call, TRBD1, remains unverified against the DNA. The CDR3 extends over 13 residues, inclusive of both ends. Germline CDR1 and CDR2: MNHNY and SVGAGI (reference sequence). CDR3 amino acids: CASSYSLGGHAHI.

Remarks on this clonotype: This probably arose from a read error, given a far larger clone one base away. As the CDR3 is not closed by the conserved phenylalanine or tryptophan, this likely results from a read error. The chain uses TRBV5-5 and TRBJ1-2; a possible D gene is TRBD1 (5 bases). This CDR3 spans 12 amino acids. The germline V gene encodes CDR1 SGHKS and CDR2 YYEKEE (reference sequence). DNA for the CDR3: TGCGCCAGCTCCTCAGGGCAGTCGGGCTACACCCTC. This sequence encodes CASSSGQSGYTL.

Comment on this clonotype: A far larger clone lies a single base away; this is likely a read error. V usage is TRBV6-2 or TRBV6-3 and J usage is TRBJ1-1; TRBD1 might be the D (6 bases). The CDR3 is made up of 14 amino acids. CDR1 and CDR2 (germline): MNHEY, SVGEGT. The CDR3 loop is CASRDTDRSTEAFF. CDR3 in DNA: TGTGCTAGCAGGGACACAGACAGGAGCACTGAAGCTTTCTTT.

This clonotype ranks as medium-sized (0.01 to 0.1%). The chain employs TRBV28 and TRBJ2-7; no definite D call. Trimming left V 1 base short and J 9 bases short, with 10 bases between. This CDR3 is 12 amino acids long. Germline V gene data show CDR1 as MDHEN and CDR2 as SYDVKM. This CDR3 is CASSLSRRTQYF. The CDR3 nucleotides read TGTGCCAGCAGTTTATCCAGAAGGACGCAGTACTTC.

This clonotype was recorded many times. The chain joins TRBV19 to TRBJ1-1; a possible D gene is TRBD1 (6 bases). V lost 4 bases and J lost 8, with 20 bases in between. This CDR3 spans 15 amino acids. Germline V CDR1 and CDR2: LNHDA, SQIVND (reference sequence). As DNA, the CDR3 is TGTGCCAGTAGTACCCGATCCGGGGTGGGGGGCGAAGCTTTCTTT. It yields the protein CASSTRSGVGGEAFF.

In its sample, this clonotype was seen once. A read error may explain this, as a much larger clone is one base away. Likely a read error: the CDR3 ends without its conserved phenylalanine or tryptophan. This chain joins TRBV27 and TRBJ2-5, with D unclear. The germline V and J ends were trimmed by 1 base and 3 bases, with 6 bases remaining between them. The CDR3 consists of 13 residues. CDR1 MNHEY and CDR2 SMNVEV come from the germline V gene (reference sequence). The CDR3 here is CASSLLGEETQYL. The CDR3 nucleotides read TGTGCCAGCAGTTTATTGGGCGAAGAGACCCAGTACCTC.

The gene calls are TRBV13 and TRBJ1-4, with 7 bases matching TRBD1. Looked up from germline, CDR1 is PRHDT and CDR2 is FYEKMQ (reference sequence). There are 14 residues in the CDR3. V was clipped by 6 bases and J by 6 bases; unmatched bases: 7. The CDR3 reads CASRSGGADEKLFF. CDR3 nucleotide sequence: TGTGCCAGCAGATCAGGGGGGGCGGATGAAAAACTGTTTTTT.

Many counts were recorded for this clonotype. The J gene is TRBJ1-2, the V gene TRBV7-9, with D uncertain. The CDR3 extends over 12 amino acids. CDR1 SEHNR and CDR2 FQNEAQ come from the germline V gene (reference sequence). V was cut by 1 base and J by 6 bases, with 6 bases left in between. CDR3 loop: CASSLGLNGYTF. For the CDR3, the DNA is TGTGCCAGCAGCTTAGGTTTGAATGGCTACACCTTC.

This clonotype was detected only a few times. The chain couples TRBV2 to TRBJ1-1, with 8 nucleotides matching TRBD1. The V segment lost 6 bases and the J segment 4 bases; nucleotides outside the gene matches: 4. Germline CDR1 is SNHLY and CDR2 is FYNNEI. The CDR3 is 13 amino acids. CDR3 sequence: CASRDTGGTEAFF. The CDR3 coding sequence is TGTGCCAGCAGGGACACAGGGGGCACTGAAGCTTTCTTT.

This clonotype was observed many times. The rearrangement joins TRBV12-3 or TRBV12-4 to TRBJ1-6, with D perhaps matching TRBD1 (6 bases). V lost 1 base to trimming and J lost 11 bases, with 12 bases between them. The CDR3 runs to 14 residues. CDR3 bases: TGTGCCAGCAGTTTAGATCAGGGGCTGACACCCCTCCACTTT. Protein: CASSLDQGLTPLHF.

This clonotype was picked up many times. The chain joins TRBV2 to TRBJ1-2; D remains ambiguous. Germline CDR1 and CDR2: SNHLY and FYNNEI. Trimming removed 7 bases from V and 3 bases from J, with 12 bases in between. The CDR3 runs to 13 residues. DNA of the CDR3: TGTGCCAGCATGCCTGGATTCGACTATGGCTACACCTTC. It codes for CASMPGFDYGYTF.

This clonotype was found many times. V is TRBV15 and J is TRBJ1-5; TRBD1 agrees at 7 bases. V trimming: 8 bases; J trimming: 4 bases; junction bases outside the gene matches: 5. The CDR3 length is 13 residues. CDR1 is LNHNV, CDR2 YYDKDF, per germline (reference sequence). The CDR3 spells CATADRENQPQHF. As DNA, the CDR3 is TGTGCCACCGCCGACAGGGAAAATCAGCCCCAGCATTTT.

As for this clonotype: A much larger clone differs from this one at a single base, so this may be a read error. V is TRBV20-1 and J is TRBJ1-1; no clear D. V was cut by 6 bases and J by 0 bases, with 14 bases left in between. Germline CDR1 and CDR2: DFQATT and SNEGSKA (reference sequence). This CDR3 is built from 14 residues. For the CDR3, the DNA is TGCAGTGCGACCGACCGGGTTCTGAACACTGAAGCTTTCTTT. Its translation is CSATDRVLNTEAFF.

This clonotype was seen more than once but under ten times. The rearrangement links TRBV20-1 to TRBJ2-4; 14 positions match TRBD2. Germline CDR1 is DFQATT and CDR2 is SNEGSKA (reference sequence). J gave up 3 bases and V 1 base, and 8 bases lay outside the gene matches. The CDR3 totals 18 residues. The CDR3 here is CSARGGTSGSGVKNIQYF. CDR3 DNA sequence: TGCAGTGCTAGAGGGGGGACTAGCGGGAGTGGTGTCAAAAACATTCAGTACTTC.

A note on this clonotype: A far larger clone is a single base away, which makes a read error likely. In DNA form, the CDR3 reads TGTGCCAGCAGCTTACCGATAAACAATGAGCAGTACTTC. This sequence encodes CASSLPINNEQYF. The chain has TRBV7-9 and TRBJ2-7; unclear D gene. Germline V gene sequence: CDR1 SEHNR, CDR2 FQNEAQ (reference sequence). The CDR3 has 13 residues. The germline V and J ends were trimmed by 2 bases and 7 bases, with 12 bases remaining between them.

The V gene is TRBV7-2, the J gene TRBJ2-3; maybe TRBD2 (5 bases). Germline CDR1 reads SGHTA; CDR2 reads FQGNSA. The CDR3 totals 15 residues. Trimming removed 4 bases from V and 0 bases from J, with 11 bases in between. The DNA of the CDR3 is TGTGCCAGCAGCTCGGGGTTTACTAGCACAGATACGCAGTATTTT. Translation gives CASSSGFTSTDTQYF.

This clonotype was counted at least ten times. J is TRBJ1-3 and V is TRBV6-1, with D possibly TRBD1 on 6 matching bases. Germline assignment: CDR1 MNHNS and CDR2 SASEGT. This CDR3 is 15 amino acids long. V shed 7 bases and J shed 3 bases, with 16 bases lying between them. This CDR3 is CASKSRDTDGNTIYF. The DNA for the CDR3 is TGTGCCAGCAAATCCCGGGACACGGATGGAAACACCATATATTTT.

This clonotype was seen many times. The J gene is TRBJ1-1, the V gene TRBV11-3, with 7 bases fitting TRBD1. V was pared by 5 bases and J by 5 bases, with 5 bases of the junction left unmatched. The CDR3 loop spans 13 amino acids. Germline V gene data show CDR1 as SGHNT and CDR2 as YENEEA. Written as DNA, the CDR3 is TGTGCCAGCAGCCTCGACAGGGTAACTGAAGCTTTCTTT. Protein product: CASSLDRVTEAFF. The entire variable domain, with the rest obtained from reference TRBV11-3 and TRBJ1-1, is as follows: EAGVVQSPRYKIIEKKQPVAFWCNPISGHNTLYWYLQNLGQGPELLIRYENEEAVDDSQLPKDRFSAERLKGVDSTLKIQPAELGDSAVYLCASSLDRVTEAFFGQGTRLTVV.

This clonotype was observed many times. This chain links TRBV5-4 with TRBJ2-1; TRBD2 matches at 9 bases. Unmatched junction bases numbered 3, after V lost 0 bases and J lost 5 bases. The CDR3 extends over 15 amino acids. Germline loops: CDR1 SGHNT, CDR2 YYREEE (reference sequence). The CDR3 loop is CASSLVAGVHNEQFF. CDR3 DNA sequence: TGTGCCAGCAGCTTGGTAGCGGGAGTTCACAATGAGCAGTTCTTC.

This clonotype has more than one count but fewer than ten. A read error is likely here: a far larger clone is one base away. The chain uses TRBV6-2 or TRBV6-3 and TRBJ2-7, with 9 bases matching TRBD1. This CDR3 is built from 15 residues. Germline V lookup: CDR1 MNHEY, CDR2 SVGEGT. V lost 5 bases and J lost 5; bases outside the gene matches: 10. The CDR3 is CASSHRRDRAHEQYF. Here the CDR3 DNA reads TGTGCCAGCAGTCATCGCCGGGACAGGGCCCACGAGCAGTACTTC.

This clonotype was detected ten times or more. V and J are TRBV9 and TRBJ2-3; 7 bases are a match to TRBD2. CDR1 and CDR2 (germline): SGDLS, YYNGEE. J was trimmed by 2 bases and V by 3 bases; bases with no gene match: 9. The CDR3 extends over 16 amino acids. The chain's CDR3 is CASSESGAGDTDTQYF. The CDR3 DNA is TGTGCCAGCAGCGAAAGTGGGGCGGGAGACACAGATACGCAGTATTTT.

DNA for the CDR3: TGTGCCAGCAGGACCCCCTCGGGGGCGGCTGCAGATACGCAGTATTTT. This translates into CASRTPSGAAADTQYF. This chain uses TRBV28 with TRBJ2-3; either TRBD1 or TRBD2 may fit D (6 bases each). Germline loops: CDR1 MDHEN, CDR2 SYDVKM. The CDR3 consists of 16 residues. The V and J ends lost 6 bases and 4 bases respectively, with 20 bases between them.